A selection of T cell receptor beta chains follows, all from one sample in a study of CD8+ T cells in alopecia areata. The assay was immunoSEQ multiplex PCR, and TCRdb's table has in-frame clones only and misses some. The table lists around 270,000 clones, over 45% of them singletons. Sequencing used CD4+ T cells sorted from blood, obtained at week 24, from a patient treated with tofacitinib. Every receptor here comes from a human donor with alopecia areata. The CDR3 runs from the conserved cysteine through the conserved F or W. A D gene is named only where the DNA matches it firmly. Rows give clone size only sometimes, using once, few, many, or a class for an expanded clone.

-,13,TRBJ1-1,-,TRBV27,CASSFRENTEAFF,TGTGCCAGCAGCTTCAGGGAAAACACTGAAGCTTTCTTT
-,14,TRBJ1-1,-,TRBV4-1,CASSLMTGNTEAFF,TGCGCCAGCAGCCTTATGACCGGGAACACTGAAGCTTTCTTT
-,13,TRBJ2-5,few,TRBV18,CASSPTREETQYF,TGTGCCAGCTCACCAACCAGGGAGGAGACCCAGTACTTC
-,15,TRBJ1-2,-,TRBV5-8,CASSLALTENYGYTF,TGTGCCAGCAGCTTGGCCTTGACGGAGAACTATGGCTACACCTTC
-,12,TRBJ2-7,-,TRBV25-1,CASSLSLYEQYF,TGTGCCAGCAGTCTATCTCTATACGAGCAGTACTTC
TRBD1,15,TRBJ1-2,few,TRBV7-2,CASSLAGQGNYGYTF,TGTGCCAGCAGCTTAGCGGGACAGGGGAACTATGGCTACACCTTC
-,16,TRBJ1-6,-,TRBV27,CASSPTGSSYNSPLHF,TGTGCCAGCAGCCCAACAGGTAGCTCCTATAATTCACCCCTCCACTTT
-,11,TRBJ2-7,-,TRBV29-1,CSVRTHGEQYF,TGCAGCGTCCGGACCCATGGGGAGCAGTACTTC
-,13,TRBJ2-7,once,TRBV30,CAWRGISGYEQYF,TGTGCCTGGAGAGGGATTTCGGGTTACGAGCAGTACTTC
-,16,TRBJ2-3,-,TRBV23-1,CASSQRDKAHTDTQYF,TGCGCCAGCAGTCAGCGGGACAAGGCCCACACAGATACGCAGTATTTT
TRBD2,15,TRBJ2-2,few,TRBV30,CAWSRLAGPTGELFF,TGTGCCTGGAGTAGGCTAGCGGGGCCCACCGGGGAGCTGTTTTTT
-,10,TRBJ2-7,-,TRBV30,CAWSVNEQYF,TGTGCCTGGAGTGTGAACGAGCAGTACTTC
-,13,TRBJ2-5,few,TRBV27,CASSVAGPGTQYF,TGTGCCAGCAGTGTGGCCGGCCCGGGGACCCAGTACTTC
-,14,TRBJ2-1,few,TRBV2,CASSPRRDYNEQFF,TGTGCCAGCAGTCCTCGACGGGATTACAATGAGCAGTTCTTC
TRBD1,11,TRBJ1-2,-,TRBV29-1,CSVHEQGTSTF,TGCAGCGTCCACGAACAGGGGACGTCCACCTTC
TRBD2,15,TRBJ2-7,-,TRBV7-2,CAIERGGKYSYEQYF,TGTGCCATTGAGCGGGGCGGGAAGTACTCCTACGAGCAGTACTTC
-,12,TRBJ1-1,few,TRBV29-1,CSVEGQPGQAFF,TGCAGCGTTGAAGGGCAGCCGGGCCAAGCTTTCTTT
TRBD1,14,TRBJ2-7,-,TRBV2,CASTPGQGSYEQYF,TGTGCCAGCACCCCGGGACAGGGCTCCTACGAGCAGTACTTC
-,15,TRBJ2-5,-,TRBV30,CAWTGFMARGETQYF,TGTGCCTGGACAGGTTTTATGGCCCGCGGGGAGACCCAGTACTTC
-,12,TRBJ1-2,-,TRBV4-1,CASSHWEGGYTF,TGCGCCAGCAGCCATTGGGAAGGGGGTTACACCTTC
TRBD2,15,TRBJ2-1,-,TRBV9,CASSTRTSGNNEQFF,TGTGCCAGCAGCACACGGACTAGCGGAAACAATGAGCAGTTCTTC
TRBD1,13,TRBJ1-5,-,TRBV23-1,CARQGGPVQPQHF,TGCGCCAGACAGGGGGGGCCCGTACAGCCCCAGCATTTT
-,15,TRBJ1-6,-,TRBV7-2,CASSTQSGLNSPLHF,TGTGCCAGCAGCACCCAGTCCGGGTTAAATTCACCCCTCCACTTT
-,14,TRBJ2-4,-,TRBV7-2,CASSLRLGGNIQYF,TGTGCCAGCAGCCTAAGACTAGGCGGAAACATTCAGTACTTC
TRBD1,14,TRBJ2-2,-,TRBV6-5,CASSTTQGTGELFF,TGTGCCAGCAGTACCACACAGGGGACCGGGGAGCTGTTTTTT
TRBD1,15,TRBJ2-1,-,TRBV29-1,CSVGPVDRGYNEQFF,TGCAGCGTTGGCCCAGTCGACAGGGGATACAATGAGCAGTTCTTC
-,13,TRBJ2-7,many,TRBV18,CASSPSASYEQYF,TGTGCCAGCTCACCCAGCGCCTCCTACGAGCAGTACTTC
TRBD1,14,TRBJ1-1,-,TRBV5-1,CASTRQGLNTEAFF,TGCGCCAGCACCCGACAGGGCCTAAACACTGAAGCTTTCTTT